The 29 T cell receptor beta chains reported below all come from one sample, sequenced in a study of technical replicates of blood from a few donors. Assay used: immunoSEQ multiplex PCR; TCRdb lists only in-frame clones, some missing. This sample carries roughly 87,000 clones, approximately 94% of them seen once, and the ten largest clones take around 0.22%. What was sequenced was T cells isolated from PBMCs. The receptors were gathered from a human donor in good health.

The V and J genes are TRBV2 and TRBJ2-5; D might be TRBD1 (6 bases). This CDR3 contains 14 residues. CDR1 is SNHLY and CDR2 is FYNNEI in the germline V gene. V dropped 10 bases and J dropped 5 bases, with 20 bases sitting between them. For the CDR3, the DNA is TGTGCCACCTCTTGGGATGGGGGCGATGAGACCCAGTACTTC. As protein: CATSWDGGDETQYF.

The V gene is TRBV18, the J gene TRBJ2-7; TRBD1 is a possible D gene (5 bases). The CDR3 covers 13 residues. The V end was cut by 2 bases, the J end by 0 bases, with 5 bases between. Germline CDR1 is KGHSH and CDR2 is LQKENI. In DNA form, the CDR3 reads TGTGCCAGCTCACCAGGGGCCTCCTACGAGCAGTACTTC. This encodes CASSPGASYEQYF.

The chain has TRBV2 and TRBJ2-1, with D maybe TRBD1 (5 bases). V was clipped by 1 base and J by 7 bases, with 17 bases between them. Per germline, CDR1 SNHLY and CDR2 FYNNEI. The CDR3 runs 16 residues. CDR3 in DNA: TGTGCCAGCAGTGAAGACTTTGCAGGGTTTGGGAATGAGCAGTTCTTC. Its protein is CASSEDFAGFGNEQFF.

This sequence joins TRBV19 and TRBJ2-3; weak D call: TRBD1 (6 bases). V was shortened by 4 bases and J by 2 bases, with 19 bases between the two germline ends. Germline-derived CDR1 and CDR2 are LNHDA and SQIVND (reference sequence). This CDR3 is 17 amino acids long. As DNA, the CDR3 is TGTGCCAGTAGTACCTGGACAGACACCCTAGCCACAGATACGCAGTATTTT. Translated, it gives CASSTWTDTLATDTQYF.

The J gene is TRBJ2-7, the V gene TRBV19; 10 positions agree with TRBD1. CDR3 size: 14 residues. Germline V lookup: CDR1 LNHDA, CDR2 SQIVND (reference sequence). V gave up 5 bases and J gave up 5 bases; unmatched junction bases: 6. DNA for the CDR3: TGTGCCAGTAGTCTCACCGGGACAGGGGACGAGCAGTACTTC. Its translation is CASSLTGTGDEQYF.

The J gene is TRBJ2-7, the V gene TRBV6-1; 9 bases match TRBD2. CDR1 is MNHNS and CDR2 is SASEGT in the germline V gene. The CDR3 contains 15 residues. Trimming removed 0 bases from V and 0 bases from J; junction bases left unmatched: 0. The chain's CDR3 is CASSEASGSSYEQYF. The CDR3, as DNA: TGTGCCAGCAGTGAAGCTAGCGGGAGCTCCTACGAGCAGTACTTC.

V usage is TRBV19 and J usage is TRBJ2-2, with D maybe TRBD2 (6 bases). The V end lost 4 bases, the J end lost 1 base, and 10 bases lay between the germline ends. CDR3 length: 15 residues. CDR1 and CDR2 from the germline V gene are LNHDA and SQIVND (reference sequence). DNA of the CDR3: TGTGCCAGTAGTAACTGGGACTGGAACACCGGGGAGCTGTTTTTT. It encodes CASSNWDWNTGELFF.

The gene calls are TRBV11-2 and TRBJ1-1; possible D gene TRBD1, 5 bases. From germline, CDR1 is SGHAT and CDR2 FQNNGV. The CDR3 has 15 amino acids. With 3 bases removed from V and 6 bases from J, the gap between germline ends came to 17 bases. CDR3 DNA: TGTGCCAGCAGCTTCCGGGACTGGCCGAGGGCTGAAGCTTTCTTT. Protein product: CASSFRDWPRAEAFF.

The rearrangement uses TRBV5-1 and TRBJ2-2; 9 positions agree with TRBD1. This CDR3 is built from 18 residues. V lost 0 bases to trimming and J lost 6 bases; unmatched junction nucleotides: 12. Germline V gives CDR1 SGHRS, CDR2 YFSETQ. As DNA, the CDR3 is TGCGCCAGCAGCTTGGTTTCATCCGGGACAGGGCGTCCCGGGGAGCTGTTTTTT. It specifies CASSLVSSGTGRPGELFF.

The chain employs TRBV6-6 and TRBJ1-6, with 7 bases identical to TRBD1. Germline V lookup: CDR1 MNHNY, CDR2 SVGAGI (reference sequence). With 0 bases clipped from V and 5 bases from J, the junction kept 1 base outside the gene matches. The CDR3 has 15 residues. The DNA of the CDR3 is TGTGCCAGCAGTTACTCGAGGGGGCATAATTCACCCCTCCACTTT. Translation: CASSYSRGHNSPLHF.

The chain couples TRBV11-2 to TRBJ2-1; unclear D gene. Per the germline V gene, CDR1 is SGHAT and CDR2 is FQNNGV. V gave up 1 base and J gave up 2 bases, with 9 bases separating them. The length of the CDR3 is 15 residues. The CDR3 sequence: CASSLARHPYNEQFF. Written as DNA, the CDR3 is TGTGCCAGCAGCTTAGCGAGACACCCCTACAATGAGCAGTTCTTC.

The chain combines TRBV7-9 with TRBJ1-2; 8 bases agree with TRBD1. V lost 9 bases and J lost 8; bases outside the gene matches: 11. The CDR3 spans 13 residues. CDR1 SEHNR and CDR2 FQNEAQ come from the germline V gene (reference sequence). CDR3 region: CASSDRGMSGYTF. The CDR3 nucleotides are TGTGCCAGTTCAGACAGGGGAATGAGCGGCTACACCTTC.

CDR3 loop: CASSILGQGVQPQHF. CDR3 in DNA: TGTGCCAGTAGTATACTGGGACAGGGTGTTCAGCCCCAGCATTTT. V and J are TRBV19 and TRBJ1-5; the match to TRBD1 covers 9 bases. This CDR3 region has 15 residues. The trim removed 2 bases at V and 6 bases at J, leaving 5 bases unmatched. CDR1 and CDR2 from the germline V gene are LNHDA and SQIVND (reference sequence).

The chain carries TRBV7-3 and TRBJ2-1; D gene uncertain. The CDR3 extends over 13 amino acids. Germline-derived CDR1 and CDR2 are SGHTA and FQGTGA. V dropped 6 bases and J dropped 10 bases, with 16 bases sitting between them. The chain's CDR3 is CASSSLLEFEQFF. CDR3 DNA sequence: TGTGCCAGCAGTAGTCTCCTGGAGTTCGAGCAGTTCTTC.

J is TRBJ2-7 and V is TRBV20-1; 7 bases line up with TRBD1. Germline V gene data show CDR1 as DFQATT and CDR2 as SNEGSKA (reference sequence). After removal of 6 bases from V and 5 bases from J, the junction contained 4 bases not matched to a gene. The CDR3 consists of 11 residues. CDR3 sequence reads: CSASTGDEQYF. Written as DNA, the CDR3 is TGCAGTGCCAGCACAGGGGACGAGCAGTACTTC.

The chain couples TRBV5-1 to TRBJ2-7; TRBD2 agrees at 10 bases. Losses at the gene ends were 0 bases for V and 4 bases for J; bases not matched to a gene: 4. The CDR3 is 15 residues long. CDR1 and CDR2 (germline): SGHRS, YFSETQ. CDR3 loop: CASSLGPSGGYEQYF. The DNA of the CDR3 is TGCGCCAGCAGCTTGGGGCCTAGCGGGGGATACGAGCAGTACTTC.

This clone has a single count. V and J are TRBV6-6 and TRBJ2-1; 8 bases fit TRBD1. Trimming removed 5 bases from V and 9 bases from J; junction bases left unmatched: 3. The germline V gene has CDR1 MNHNY and CDR2 SVGAGI (reference sequence). This CDR3 region has 12 residues. The CDR3 bases are TGTGCCAGCAGTCGGGACAGGCGTGAGCAGTTCTTC. Its translation is CASSRDRREQFF.

The chain is built from TRBV10-2 and TRBJ1-5, with TRBD1 identical over 7 bases. Per the germline V gene, CDR1 is WSHSY and CDR2 is SAAADI. The CDR3 has 13 amino acids. J was trimmed by 4 bases and V by 4 bases; bases with no gene match: 1. This CDR3 is CASSAGGNQPQHF. The CDR3 nucleotides are TGCGCCAGCAGTGCAGGGGGGAATCAGCCCCAGCATTTT.

The chain carries TRBV19 and TRBJ2-7; D is perhaps TRBD1 (5 bases). Per the germline V gene, CDR1 is LNHDA and CDR2 is SQIVND (reference sequence). V lost 3 bases and J 3 bases, leaving 12 bases between the germline ends. This CDR3 region has 14 residues. The CDR3 DNA is TGTGCCAGTAGTATGTCCACAGGCTACTACGAGCAGTACTTC. Its translation is CASSMSTGYYEQYF.

The chain combines TRBV9 with TRBJ2-2, with D perhaps matching TRBD1 (6 bases). The CDR3 consists of 12 residues. The V gene's germline CDR1 is SGDLS and CDR2 YYNGEE. The germline V and J ends were trimmed by 4 bases and 7 bases, with 8 bases remaining between them. CDR3: CASSQGGGELFF. CDR3 nucleotide sequence: TGTGCCAGCAGCCAAGGGGGCGGGGAGCTGTTTTTT.

The chain couples TRBV18 to TRBJ2-1; TRBD1 matches at 7 bases. CDR1 KGHSH and CDR2 LQKENI come from the germline V gene. Losses at the gene ends were 3 bases for V and 7 bases for J; bases not matched to a gene: 3. The CDR3 runs 13 residues. The CDR3 sequence: CASSPKDRNEQFF. CDR3 nucleotides: TGTGCCAGCTCACCCAAGGACAGGAATGAGCAGTTCTTC.

This clone was recorded once. The chain's CDR3 is CASSLLTGNTIYF. The CDR3, as DNA: TGTGCCAGCAGCTTATTGACAGGAAACACCATATATTTT. This chain links TRBV7-8 with TRBJ1-3; D call uncertain. Germline loops: CDR1 SGHVS, CDR2 FQNEAQ. V lost 2 bases, J lost 4 bases, and 6 bases lay in between. The CDR3 spans 13 residues.

The rearrangement links TRBV5-1 to TRBJ2-1; TRBD1 matches at 7 bases. The CDR3 consists of 14 residues. Germline loops: CDR1 SGHRS, CDR2 YFSETQ. With V trimmed by 9 bases and J by 0 bases, 6 bases remained unmatched. DNA of the CDR3: TGCGCCACCGCCCAGGGGGTCTCCTACAATGAGCAGTTCTTC. It specifies CATAQGVSYNEQFF.

The chain recombines TRBV20-1 with TRBJ1-1; D gene unclear. V shed 3 bases and J shed 5 bases, with 4 bases lying between them. This CDR3 region has 10 residues. The germline gives CDR1 DFQATT, CDR2 SNEGSKA (reference sequence). The CDR3 coding sequence is TGCAGTGCTAGCCTAACTGAAGCTTTCTTT. This gives the protein CSASLTEAFF.

The chain combines TRBV7-9 with TRBJ1-1; maybe TRBD1 (5 bases). V dropped 5 bases and J dropped 6 bases, with 13 bases sitting between them. The CDR3 spans 13 residues. The germline V gene encodes CDR1 SEHNR and CDR2 FQNEAQ (reference sequence). The CDR3 coding sequence is TGTGCCAGCAGCCTCCCTAGGGGCCCTGAAGCTTTCTTT. This gives the protein CASSLPRGPEAFF.

The rearrangement uses TRBV5-4 and TRBJ2-2, with D maybe TRBD2 (5 bases). CDR3 length equals 16 residues. The V and J ends lost 2 bases and 1 base respectively, with 12 bases between them. Germline lookup yields CDR1 SGHNT and CDR2 YYREEE (reference sequence). Here the CDR3 DNA reads TGTGCCAGCAGCTTCCTGCCGGGGAAGAACACCGGGGAGCTGTTTTTT. Translated: CASSFLPGKNTGELFF.

CDR3 DNA sequence: TGCAGCGTTCCTTCAAGGGCACCGAGAGGGACAAATGAGCAGTTCTTC. The encoded protein is CSVPSRAPRGTNEQFF. This chain uses TRBV29-1 with TRBJ2-1, with a tentative D call TRBD1 (6 bases). The V gene's germline CDR1 is SQVTM and CDR2 ANQGSEA. Deletions cut 5 bases from V and 7 bases from J, with 24 bases between. The CDR3 runs 16 residues.

V is TRBV5-1 and J is TRBJ1-3, with unresolved D. Germline lookup yields CDR1 SGHRS and CDR2 YFSETQ. This CDR3 is 14 amino acids long. V lost 2 bases and J 2 bases, leaving 8 bases between the germline ends. The CDR3 DNA reads TGCGCCAGCAGCTTCGAGGGAGCTGGAAACACCATATATTTT. This gives the protein CASSFEGAGNTIYF.

The CDR3 here is CAWSRRQGLILAEAFF. The CDR3 DNA follows: TGTGCCTGGAGTCGGAGACAGGGGTTGATTTTAGCTGAAGCTTTCTTT. The gene calls are TRBV30 and TRBJ1-1, with 8 bases matching TRBD1. The CDR3 is made up of 16 amino acids. The V gene end was trimmed by 2 bases and the J gene end by 6 bases; junction bases not matched to a gene: 14. Germline CDR1 is GTSNPN and CDR2 is SVGIG (reference sequence).